This T cell receptor (beta chain) was captured by sequencing in a study of neurological immune-mediated disorders. Broader study findings: The absence of shared CDR3 amino acid sequences among expanded clones across subjects suggests private repertoires in all groups. Falling below healthy controls, multiple sclerosis showed the least TCR clonal expansion, while HTLV-1-associated myelopathy showed the most.

Source material was 2 million unsorted PBMCs, stored at -80 °C in RNAlater. Notes on this clonotype: Its antigen is not identified.

Germline loops: CDR1 ENHRY, CDR2 SYGVKD. V gave up 5 bases and J gave up 4 bases; unmatched junction bases: 7. The CDR3 runs to 15 residues. Template-switch 5'RACE cDNA synthesis added a 10-nucleotide unique molecular identifier. TCRdb independently ran MiXCR on the 5' RACE reads; one entry per CDR3 protein. The sample includes around 25,000 distinct CDR3 sequences, about an eighth of them seen just once. The V and J genes are TRBV10-3 and TRBJ2-1, with TRBD1 matching over 8 bases. The sequence derives from a woman aged 40 to 50 with HTLV-1-associated myelopathy (HAM/TSP). The sample consisted of PBMCs. Written as DNA, the CDR3 is TGTGCCATCAGTCAAGAGACAGGGGCGTACAATGAGCAGTTCTTC. Translating it yields CAISQETGAYNEQFF.